Below are 18 T cell receptor beta chains sequenced from a single sample in a study of CD4 T cells in relation to SARS-CoV-2 and coronaviruses. Repertoires were generated with immunoSEQ multiplex PCR, while TCRdb's copy carries only in-frame clones and drops some. In the table there are under 90,000 clones, 85% to 95% of which are singletons. Unexposed donor CD4+ T cells date from about 2011-2018, before the COVID-19 pandemic. Material: naive CD4+ T cells from PBMCs. The subset is: naive CD4+ T cells isolated by negative enrichment. The source is a human donor in good health.

The chain links TRBV7-9 to TRBJ1-4, with D tentatively TRBD1 (6 bases). Trimming removed 5 bases from V and 7 bases from J, with 14 bases in between. CDR3 length: 14 amino acids. Germline values: CDR1 SEHNR, CDR2 FQNEAQ (reference sequence). The DNA of the CDR3 is TGTGCCAGCAGCATGACAGGCGATGGTGAAAAACTGTTTTTT. Translation: CASSMTGDGEKLFF.

The chain joins TRBV5-4 to TRBJ2-1, with D unresolved. Trimming left V 0 bases short and J 6 bases short, with 10 bases between. The germline CDR1 and CDR2 sequences are SGHNT and YYREEE (reference sequence). The CDR3 is 14 amino acids. In nucleotides, the CDR3 is TGTGCCAGCAGCTTGGAGGGTTTCGGCAATGAGCAGTTCTTC. Its protein is CASSLEGFGNEQFF.

The chain uses TRBV9 and TRBJ2-2; D is perhaps TRBD1 (6 bases). The ends were cut back, 0 bases at V and 6 bases at J, with 15 bases in the middle. CDR1 SGDLS and CDR2 YYNGEE come from the germline V gene. CDR3 length: 16 residues. CDR3 in amino acids: CASSVGPPTGPGELFF. Written as DNA, the CDR3 is TGTGCCAGCAGCGTAGGGCCCCCAACAGGGCCCGGGGAGCTGTTTTTT.

This chain connects TRBV7-8 to TRBJ1-2; D unresolved. CDR3 length: 13 amino acids. Germline values: CDR1 SGHVS, CDR2 FQNEAQ. V was pared by 1 base and J by 7 bases, with 10 bases between. CDR3 residues: CASSLEPLPGYTF. The DNA of the CDR3 is TGTGCCAGCAGCTTAGAACCGCTTCCTGGCTACACCTTC.

As to this clone: Additional DNA sequences in this sample encode the identical CDR3. The chain links TRBV19 to TRBJ1-2; TRBD1 matches 8 bases. The CDR3 is made up of 14 amino acids. With V trimmed by 4 bases and J by 4 bases, 5 bases remained unmatched. Germline lookup yields CDR1 LNHDA and CDR2 SQIVND (reference sequence). This CDR3 is CASSRQGSSYGYTF. Written as DNA, the CDR3 is TGTGCCAGTAGTAGACAGGGGTCGAGCTATGGCTACACCTTC.

The J gene is TRBJ1-1, the V gene TRBV28; D possibly corresponds to TRBD1 (6 bases). Germline V gene data show CDR1 as MDHEN and CDR2 as SYDVKM. Trimming took off 6 bases at V and 0 bases at J, with 17 bases between the two ends. The CDR3 consists of 16 residues. CDR3 loop: CASSRRGGTMNTEAFF. The CDR3 DNA is TGTGCCAGCAGCCGACGGGGGGGCACTATGAACACTGAAGCTTTCTTT.

The V gene is TRBV5-1, the J gene TRBJ2-7; weak D call: TRBD1 (5 bases). The V end was cut by 2 bases, the J end by 2 bases, with 14 bases between. From germline, CDR1 is SGHRS and CDR2 YFSETQ. This CDR3 has 15 residues. The DNA for the CDR3 is TGCGCCAGCAGCTTTTCAGAAGGGGCGACCTACGAGCAGTACTTC. Translation: CASSFSEGATYEQYF. Filled out from reference TRBV5-1 and TRBJ2-7, the complete variable domain reads KAGVTQTPRYLIKTRGQQVTLSCSPISGHRSVSWYQQTPGQGLQFLFEYFSETQRNKGNFPGRFSGRQFSNSRSEMNVSTLELGDSALYLCASSFSEGATYEQYFGPGTRLTVT.

V gene TRBV2 combines with J gene TRBJ2-5; D gene ambiguous. V shed 4 bases and J shed 5 bases, with 5 bases lying between them. The CDR3 spans 11 residues. Germline lookup yields CDR1 SNHLY and CDR2 FYNNEI. The CDR3 DNA reads as TGTGCCAGCAGTGTTCGGGAGACCCAGTACTTC. This encodes CASSVRETQYF.

The chain recombines TRBV6-2 or TRBV6-3 with TRBJ1-5; D not resolved. Germline V gene sequence: CDR1 MNHEY, CDR2 SVGEGT. The CDR3 runs 13 residues. V lost 4 bases, J lost 5 bases, and 9 bases lay in between. This CDR3 is CASSWLGYQPQHF. CDR3 DNA: TGTGCCAGCAGTTGGTTGGGGTATCAGCCCCAGCATTTT.

The V call is TRBV28, the J call TRBJ2-7; possible D gene TRBD1, 6 bases. CDR1 and CDR2 from the germline V gene are MDHEN and SYDVKM. V was clipped by 1 base and J by 11 bases, with 12 bases between them. CDR3 length: 12 amino acids. This CDR3 reads CASSLYRGKEYF. The CDR3, as DNA: TGTGCCAGCAGTTTATATAGGGGGAAAGAGTACTTC. Variable domain in full (rest from reference TRBV28 and TRBJ2-7): DVKVTQSSRYLVKRTGEKVFLECVQDMDHENMFWYRQDPGLGLRLIYFSYDVKMKEKGDIPEGYSVSREKKERFSLILESASTNQTSMYLCASSLYRGKEYFGPGTRLTVT.

This rearrangement joins TRBV7-3 to TRBJ2-5; 13 positions agree with TRBD2. CDR1 SGHTA and CDR2 FQGTGA come from the germline V gene. V shed 2 bases, J shed 3 bases, and the junction held 0 bases outside the gene matches. The CDR3 is 15 amino acids. CDR3 coding DNA: TGTGCCAGCAGCTTAGGACTAGCGGGAGAAGAGACCCAGTACTTC. It yields the protein CASSLGLAGEETQYF.

The chain combines TRBV19 with TRBJ2-7; TRBD2 agrees at 9 bases. The CDR3 consists of 13 residues. V lost 8 bases, J lost 2 bases, and 4 bases stayed unmatched. CDR1 LNHDA and CDR2 SQIVND come from the germline V gene (reference sequence). The CDR3 reads CASQRGDTYEQYF. DNA of the CDR3: TGTGCCAGTCAGCGGGGGGATACCTACGAGCAGTACTTC.

V gene TRBV19 combines with J gene TRBJ1-1, with a weak D call TRBD1 (5 bases). The CDR3 runs to 19 residues. V was shortened by 3 bases and J by 6 bases, with 29 bases between the two germline ends. Per germline, CDR1 LNHDA and CDR2 SQIVND (reference sequence). The CDR3 reads CASSILLLGDQGVGPEAFF. The CDR3 coding sequence is TGTGCCAGTAGTATCCTTCTTCTGGGGGATCAAGGGGTCGGGCCTGAAGCTTTCTTT.

This clone was counted a single time. This sequence joins TRBV27 and TRBJ1-2, with TRBD1 identical over 9 bases. Per germline, CDR1 MNHEY and CDR2 SMNVEV (reference sequence). J gave up 6 bases and V 5 bases, and 4 bases lay outside the gene matches. The CDR3 contains 13 residues. The CDR3 protein is CASSPWTGDGYTF. CDR3 coding DNA: TGTGCCAGCAGTCCTTGGACAGGGGATGGCTACACCTTC.

The chain couples TRBV27 to TRBJ2-6; no clear D gene. There are 13 residues in the CDR3. V was cut by 0 bases and J by 9 bases, with 6 bases left in between. Germline CDR1 and CDR2: MNHEY and SMNVEV (reference sequence). The CDR3 DNA sequence: TGTGCCAGCAGTTTATCAAGGAACAACGTCCTGACTTTC. Its translation is CASSLSRNNVLTF.

The genes are TRBV29-1 and TRBJ2-3; D call uncertain. V was cut by 5 bases and J by 5 bases, with 5 bases left in between. CDR1 SQVTM and CDR2 ANQGSEA come from the germline V gene. This CDR3 region has 10 residues. The CDR3 region is CSVHGDTQYF. Written as DNA, the CDR3 is TGCAGCGTTCATGGAGATACGCAGTATTTT.

CDR3 in DNA: TGTGCCAGCAGTTTCAGGGTTGGGTACGAGCAGTACTTC. Its protein product is CASSFRVGYEQYF. The rearrangement links TRBV27 to TRBJ2-7, with D maybe TRBD1 (5 bases). Trimming removed 3 bases at V and 4 bases at J, with 10 bases between. Germline lookup yields CDR1 MNHEY and CDR2 SMNVEV (reference sequence). This CDR3 is built from 13 residues.

The chain combines TRBV6-5 with TRBJ1-2; 8 positions agree with TRBD1. The junction had 11 bases not matched to a gene; V was cut back by 5 bases and J by 6 bases. The V gene's germline CDR1 is MNHEY and CDR2 SVGAGI. There are 15 residues in the CDR3. This chain's CDR3 is CASSSPHRGVDGYTF. The DNA for the CDR3 is TGTGCCAGCAGTAGCCCCCACAGGGGGGTGGATGGCTACACCTTC.